The 29 T cell receptor beta chains listed next were all sequenced from one sample in a study of cytomegalovirus exposure and HLA in healthy donors. It was with 60 Vbeta and 13 Jbeta primers that the PCR ran. Libraries were prepared by immunoSEQ multiplex PCR; TCRdb keeps only in-frame clonotypes and omits some of them. The table lists 60,000 to 80,000 clones, 62% of them singletons. Sequencing was performed on PBMCs. The receptors here all came from a young man in good health and CMV-seronegative.

This clone was observed a few times. The chain joins TRBV7-8 to TRBJ1-1; possible D gene TRBD1, 6 bases. Per germline, CDR1 SGHVS and CDR2 FQNEAQ. There are 15 residues in the CDR3. Trimming took 5 bases from V and 5 from J, leaving 18 bases between them. CDR3: CASSVSYLRGTEAFF. CDR3 nucleotide sequence: TGTGCCAGCAGCGTTTCCTATCTCAGGGGAACTGAAGCTTTCTTT.

V gene TRBV5-1 combines with J gene TRBJ2-7; weak D call: TRBD1 (6 bases). Trimming pared 0 bases from V and 3 bases from J, leaving 10 bases between. Germline V gene data show CDR1 as SGHRS and CDR2 as YFSETQ. The CDR3 is made up of 14 amino acids. CDR3 sequence reads: CASSLGDNFYEQYF. The CDR3 nucleotides are TGCGCCAGCAGCTTGGGGGACAATTTCTACGAGCAGTACTTC.

The CDR3 reads CASSPPWSYGYTF. DNA for the CDR3: TGTGCCAGCAGCCCCCCGTGGAGCTATGGCTACACCTTC. This sequence joins TRBV5-6 and TRBJ1-2; D gene uncertain. Trimming left V 4 bases short and J 4 bases short, with 11 bases between. Looked up from germline, CDR1 is SGHDT and CDR2 is YYEEEE. This CDR3 comprises 13 residues.

CDR3 DNA: TGTGCCACCAGCAGAGATGGAAGCGATGAGCAGTTCTTC. Protein product: CATSRDGSDEQFF. V and J are TRBV15 and TRBJ2-1; D not resolved. Between the trimmed V and J ends, which lost 0 bases and 8 bases, there was a span of 8 bases. The CDR3 extends over 13 amino acids. CDR1 LNHNV and CDR2 YYDKDF come from the germline V gene (reference sequence).

The chain combines TRBV7-6 with TRBJ2-2; no definite D call. Germline-derived CDR1 and CDR2 are SGHVS and FNYEAQ. Trimming shortened V by 7 bases and J by 1 base, and 10 bases separated the two germline ends. This CDR3 is built from 14 residues. The CDR3 here is CASKPQVNTGELFF. CDR3 DNA sequence: TGTGCCAGCAAGCCTCAGGTGAACACCGGGGAGCTGTTTTTT.

This clone was observed a single time. The J gene is TRBJ2-1, the V gene TRBV6-1; 12 bases line up with TRBD1. Germline assignment: CDR1 MNHNS and CDR2 SASEGT. Trimming cost V 8 bases and J 7 bases; bases outside gene matches: 6. The CDR3 has 14 residues. The CDR3 spells CASQRDRGRNEQFF. In DNA, the CDR3 is TGTGCCAGCCAACGGGACAGGGGGCGAAATGAGCAGTTCTTC.

The chain employs TRBV2 and TRBJ1-1, with D tentatively TRBD1 (5 bases). V was clipped by 6 bases and J by 5 bases, with 19 bases between them. CDR1 is SNHLY, CDR2 FYNNEI, per germline. The CDR3 sequence is 15 residues long. CDR3 in DNA: TGTGCCAGCAGCTTCCCCCATGCAGGGCTGACTGAAGCTTTCTTT. Translation: CASSFPHAGLTEAFF.

The genes are TRBV30 and TRBJ1-1, with TRBD1 as a possible D gene (6 bases). Trimming removed 3 bases at V and 7 bases at J, with 18 bases between. This CDR3 comprises 14 residues. Germline loops: CDR1 GTSNPN, CDR2 SVGIG (reference sequence). CDR3 loop: CAWRARGGDSEAFF. The CDR3 DNA sequence: TGTGCCTGGAGGGCGAGGGGGGGGGATAGTGAAGCTTTCTTT.

This sequence joins TRBV11-2 and TRBJ2-1; 7 nucleotides align to TRBD2. Trimming took 1 base from V and 3 from J; bases not matched to a gene: 0. This CDR3 is built from 14 residues. CDR1 is SGHAT, CDR2 FQNNGV, per germline. The CDR3 here is CASSLAGGYNEQFF. CDR3 coding DNA: TGTGCCAGCAGCTTAGCGGGGGGCTACAATGAGCAGTTCTTC.

This clone was seen once. The chain recombines TRBV2 with TRBJ2-5; tentative D call: TRBD1 (6 bases). V lost 5 bases and J lost 4, with 11 bases in between. The CDR3 extends over 13 amino acids. The V gene's germline CDR1 is SNHLY and CDR2 FYNNEI. The CDR3 region is CASSTGIGETQYF. The DNA of the CDR3 is TGTGCCAGCAGTACAGGGATCGGAGAGACCCAGTACTTC.

The V gene is TRBV9, the J gene TRBJ1-2, with 9 bases matching TRBD1. The junction had 6 bases not matched to a gene; V was cut back by 3 bases and J by 0 bases. Per the germline V gene, CDR1 is SGDLS and CDR2 is YYNGEE. This CDR3 comprises 16 residues. The CDR3 protein is CASSGTGEGANYGYTF. The DNA of the CDR3 is TGTGCCAGCAGCGGGACAGGGGAGGGGGCTAACTATGGCTACACCTTC. Combining the CDR3 with reference TRBV9 and TRBJ1-2 gives the whole variable domain DSGVTQTPKHLITATGQRVTLRCSPRSGDLSVYWYQQSLDQGLQFLIQYYNGEERAKGNILERFSAQQFPDLHSELNLSSLELGDSALYFCASSGTGEGANYGYTFGSGTRLTVV.

The chain couples TRBV7-8 to TRBJ1-5, with D tentatively TRBD1 (6 bases). The CDR3 is made up of 15 amino acids. Germline V gene lookup returns CDR1 SGHVS and CDR2 FQNEAQ. V was trimmed by 5 bases and J by 6 bases, leaving 17 bases between them. CDR3 DNA sequence: TGTGCCAGCAGCCCGACGGGCAGGGGCGGTCAGCCCCAGCATTTT. This translates into CASSPTGRGGQPQHF.

This clone was counted only a few times. The chain has TRBV7-8 and TRBJ2-3; no clear D gene. Germline assignment: CDR1 SGHVS and CDR2 FQNEAQ. The CDR3 runs to 16 residues. V was pared by 0 bases and J by 6 bases, with 16 bases between. The CDR3 DNA follows: TGTGCCAGCAGCTTAGCGACACATCCCACTTCGGATACGCAGTATTTT. This gives the protein CASSLATHPTSDTQYF.

The gene calls are TRBV2 and TRBJ2-7; 7 bases match TRBD1. Germline V gene sequence: CDR1 SNHLY, CDR2 FYNNEI. V shed 6 bases, J shed 5 bases, and the junction held 4 bases outside the gene matches. The length of the CDR3 is 12 residues. CDR3: CASRSTGDEQYF. The CDR3 bases are TGTGCCAGCAGGTCTACAGGGGACGAGCAGTACTTC.

The chain links TRBV6-5 to TRBJ2-1; TRBD2 agrees at 8 bases. The CDR3 loop spans 14 amino acids. Germline trimming cut 10 bases from V and 4 bases from J; bases unmatched to any gene: 9. The germline V gene encodes CDR1 MNHEY and CDR2 SVGAGI. CDR3 sequence (DNA): TGTGCCACGGCTTGGAGCGGGGGTTACAATGAGCAGTTCTTC. This encodes CATAWSGGYNEQFF.

J is TRBJ2-7 and V is TRBV7-9, with 8 bases lining up with TRBD2. The CDR3 is made up of 16 amino acids. V shed 5 bases, J shed 4 bases, and the junction held 13 bases outside the gene matches. The germline V gene has CDR1 SEHNR and CDR2 FQNEAQ (reference sequence). CDR3 sequence reads: CASSPDGGGFAYEQYF. The CDR3 DNA follows: TGTGCCAGCAGCCCAGATGGCGGGGGGTTTGCGTACGAGCAGTACTTC. The whole variable domain, remainder taken from reference TRBV7-9 and TRBJ2-7, is DTGVSQNPRHKITKRGQNVTFRCDPISEHNRLYWYRQTLGQGPEFLTYFQNEAQLEKSRLLSDRFSAERPKGSFSTLEIQRTEQGDSAMYLCASSPDGGGFAYEQYFGPGTRLTVT.

The gene calls are TRBV7-6 and TRBJ2-3; 7 bases match TRBD1. Germline values: CDR1 SGHVS, CDR2 FNYEAQ. The CDR3 extends over 14 amino acids. Trimming removed 5 bases from V and 5 bases from J; junction bases left unmatched: 7. This chain's CDR3 is CASSPQGVVDTQYF. The CDR3 DNA is TGTGCCAGCAGCCCCCAGGGGGTAGTAGATACGCAGTATTTT.

The genes are TRBV9 and TRBJ2-7; possible D gene TRBD1, 5 bases. V was shortened by 0 bases and J by 6 bases, with 16 bases between the two germline ends. Per germline, CDR1 SGDLS and CDR2 YYNGEE. CDR3 length: 15 residues. The CDR3, as DNA: TGTGCCAGCAGCGTAGGGGCAGGGAACTTTGGCGAGCAGTACTTC. As protein: CASSVGAGNFGEQYF.

This rearrangement joins TRBV5-4 to TRBJ2-4; D may be TRBD2 (5 bases). Germline assignment: CDR1 SGHNT and CDR2 YYREEE (reference sequence). This CDR3 spans 13 amino acids. V was cut by 1 base and J by 6 bases, with 8 bases left in between. CDR3 nucleotides: TGTGCCAGCAGCTTGCCCGCGGGAAACATTCAGTACTTC. It encodes CASSLPAGNIQYF.

The CDR3, as DNA: TGCAGCGCCCTATCCCGACAGTATTTGAACACTGAAGCTTTCTTT. Its protein is CSALSRQYLNTEAFF. The V gene is TRBV29-1, the J gene TRBJ1-1; weak D call: TRBD1 (5 bases). The CDR3 loop spans 15 amino acids. V lost 7 bases and J lost 0, with 18 bases in between. The germline CDR1 and CDR2 sequences are SQVTM and ANQGSEA.

This clone was counted only a few times. This chain joins TRBV5-1 and TRBJ1-6; no firm D call. Looked up from germline, CDR1 is SGHRS and CDR2 is YFSETQ. The CDR3 length is 14 residues. Trimming left V 0 bases short and J 9 bases short, with 10 bases between. The CDR3 protein is CASSLVDTSSPLHF. The CDR3 bases are TGCGCCAGCAGCTTGGTTGACACGAGTTCACCCCTCCACTTT.

To note about this clone: The sample carries other DNA sequences with the same CDR3. The V and J genes are TRBV5-1 and TRBJ2-7, with 12 bases lining up with TRBD1. Per the germline V gene, CDR1 is SGHRS and CDR2 is YFSETQ. The CDR3 covers 14 residues. J gave up 4 bases and V 4 bases, and 3 bases lay outside the gene matches. The CDR3 region is CASSPGQGAYEQYF. As DNA, the CDR3 is TGCGCCAGCAGCCCGGGACAGGGGGCTTACGAGCAGTACTTC.

This clone was observed a few times. This rearrangement joins TRBV6-1 to TRBJ2-5, with TRBD1 as a possible D gene (6 bases). Per the germline V gene, CDR1 is MNHNS and CDR2 is SASEGT. The CDR3 is 14 residues long. Trimming took 6 bases from V and 4 from J, leaving 15 bases between them. The CDR3 region is CASSVLQGRETQYF. CDR3 DNA sequence: TGTGCCAGCAGCGTTTTACAGGGAAGAGAGACCCAGTACTTC.

A note on this clone: Other DNA sequences of this sample code for an identical CDR3. This rearrangement joins TRBV11-2 to TRBJ2-4; TRBD2 matches 8 bases. This CDR3 region has 19 residues. CDR1 SGHAT and CDR2 FQNNGV come from the germline V gene. V lost 5 bases and J lost 0; bases outside the gene matches: 15. The CDR3 region has the DNA TGTGCCAGCAGCCAAGGATCCGGGACTAGTGGCCTAGCCAAAAACATTCAGTACTTC. Translated: CASSQGSGTSGLAKNIQYF. Filled out from reference TRBV11-2 and TRBJ2-4, the complete variable domain reads EAGVAQSPRYKIIEKRQSVAFWCNPISGHATLYWYQQILGQGPKLLIQFQNNGVVDDSQLPKDRFSAERLKGVDSTLKIQPAKLEDSAVYLCASSQGSGTSGLAKNIQYFGAGTRLSVL.

This rearrangement joins TRBV4-2 to TRBJ2-5; TRBD2 is a possible D gene (7 bases). The ends were cut back, 1 base at V and 1 base at J, with 13 bases in the middle. CDR3 size: 16 residues. Germline lookup yields CDR1 LGHNA and CDR2 YNFKEQ. This chain's CDR3 is CASSQVGGTPQETQYF. Written as DNA, the CDR3 is TGTGCCAGCAGCCAAGTGGGGGGGACACCCCAAGAGACCCAGTACTTC.

The rearrangement joins TRBV15 to TRBJ1-2, with no clear D. Germline V CDR1 and CDR2: LNHNV, YYDKDF (reference sequence). The V end was cut by 3 bases, the J end by 4 bases, with 12 bases between. The CDR3 is 14 residues long. Here the CDR3 DNA reads TGTGCCACCAGCAGCTCTGGGCTGGGCTATGGCTACACCTTC. It encodes CATSSSGLGYGYTF.

This clone was observed a handful of times. The chain uses TRBV6-5 and TRBJ2-3; possibly TRBD1 for D (7 bases). This CDR3 has 16 residues. Germline V CDR1 and CDR2: MNHEY, SVGAGI. The V end was cut by 0 bases, the J end by 5 bases, with 15 bases between. The CDR3 nucleotides read TGTGCCAGCAGTTACTCGGGGATTCAGGGGGGAGATACGCAGTATTTT. Its protein product is CASSYSGIQGGDTQYF.

The CDR3 DNA reads as TGTGCCAGCAGTGAAGACATCTATATGAACACTGAAGCTTTCTTT. Translation gives CASSEDIYMNTEAFF. The V gene is TRBV25-1, the J gene TRBJ1-1; no clear D gene. Trimming cost V 2 bases and J 0 bases, with 10 bases left between them. In germline, CDR1 is MGHDK, CDR2 SYGVNS. This CDR3 region has 15 residues. Full variable domain (outside the CDR3, taken from reference TRBV25-1 and TRBJ1-1): EADIYQTPRYLVIGTGKKITLECSQTMGHDKMYWYQQDPGMELHLIHYSYGVNSTEKGDLSSESTVSRIRTEHFPLTLESARPSHTSQYLCASSEDIYMNTEAFFGQGTRLTVV.

This clone has only a few counts. V is TRBV2 and J is TRBJ1-2; D is uncertain. The V gene lost 3 bases and the J gene lost 4 bases, with 12 bases spanning the gap. The V gene's germline CDR1 is SNHLY and CDR2 FYNNEI. The length of the CDR3 is 14 residues. CDR3 sequence reads: CASSEQPSGYGYTF. The CDR3 DNA reads as TGTGCCAGCAGTGAGCAACCTAGCGGCTATGGCTACACCTTC. Complete variable domain (other parts from reference TRBV2 and TRBJ1-2): EPEVTQTPSHQVTQMGQEVILRCVPISNHLYFYWYRQILGQKVEFLVSFYNNEISEKSEIFDDQFSVERPDGSNFTLKIRSTKLEDSAMYFCASSEQPSGYGYTFGSGTRLTVV.